The source of this T cell receptor beta chain is a study of blood T cell repertoires in COVID-19. Study information: Italy, Spain and the United States were the sources of the convalescent and acute COVID-19 samples. PBMCs, B-cell-depleted T cells, or T cells provided the cDNA or gDNA that made up the material.

In the authors' workflow: From reference gene primer amplification, estimates of nucleated cell counts were derived. Clones were sequenced by immunoSEQ multiplex PCR, and TCRdb holds only the in-frame ones, with some missing. V, J and clone size were drawn from that table, and D and trimming were deduced from the DNA. The sample lists about 180,000 clones, approximately 89% occurring once. V dropped 6 bases and J dropped 5; count of bases not matched to a gene: 10. Germline V CDR1 and CDR2: LGHNT, FRNRAP. This CDR3 contains 15 residues. The chain joins TRBV12-5 to TRBJ2-5, with 9 positions matching TRBD1. This receptor was obtained from a woman aged 25 to 39 with acute or convalescent COVID-19. The sequencing input was peripheral blood. CDR3 sequence reads: CASGWTTGGNETQYF. DNA of the CDR3: TGTGCTAGTGGGTGGACCACAGGGGGCAACGAGACCCAGTACTTC.